This is a list of T cell receptor beta chains from one sample in a study of sequential checkpoint blockade in melanoma. The protocol was immunoSEQ multiplex PCR, while the TCRdb copy is restricted to in-frame clones and leaves out a portion. Among 3,000 to 4,000 clones listed, roughly 24% were seen once. The starting material was tumor tissue (inferred from file names), obtained from a patient given nivolumab and ipilimumab in sequence. The receptors originated from a human donor with melanoma. Each CDR3 is given with its conserved first and last residue.

cdr3_aa	v_call
CASSPRTNRQETQYF	TRBV11-3
CASSGGTGGYTEAFF	TRBV9
CASSITFVNEQYF	TRBV19
CAWSEQGYEQYF	TRBV30
CASSVAGAENTEAFF	TRBV9
CASSLDSGLAGQNNEQFF	TRBV11-3
CASSPGLGTHQPQHF	TRBV11-3
CASSPGLAGSTDTQYF	TRBV6-8
CATSRDKTQGREQYF	TRBV15
CASSFRDRGFREQYF	TRBV11-3
CASSAGPGPNEKLFF	TRBV11-3
CAWGRVANEQFF	TRBV30
CASRWSGGASYEQYF	TRBV10-2
CASSLQRGVGDTQYF	TRBV5-1
CASRGGGRNTEAFF	TRBV11-3
CAWSLGSSSGNTIYF	TRBV30
CASSFQGVGQGGSPLHF	TRBV11-3
CASSFRETEAFF	TRBV28
CDEEGTGANVLTF	TRBV12-5
CASRQGPGDTQYF	TRBV12-5
CAISGTVNTGELFF	TRBV6-8
CASYLSGGTSYEQYF	TRBV9